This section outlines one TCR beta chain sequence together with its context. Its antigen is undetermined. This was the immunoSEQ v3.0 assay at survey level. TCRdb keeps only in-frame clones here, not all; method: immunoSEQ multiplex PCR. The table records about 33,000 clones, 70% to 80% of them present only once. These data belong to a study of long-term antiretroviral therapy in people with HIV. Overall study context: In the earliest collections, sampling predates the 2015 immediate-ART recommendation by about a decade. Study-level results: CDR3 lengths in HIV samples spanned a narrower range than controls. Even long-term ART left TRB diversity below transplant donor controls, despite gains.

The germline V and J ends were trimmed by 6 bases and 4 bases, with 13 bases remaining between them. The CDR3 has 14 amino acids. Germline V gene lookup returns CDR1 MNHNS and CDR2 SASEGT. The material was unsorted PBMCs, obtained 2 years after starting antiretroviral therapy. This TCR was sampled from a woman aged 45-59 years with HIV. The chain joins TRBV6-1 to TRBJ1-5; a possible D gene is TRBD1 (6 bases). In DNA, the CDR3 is TGTGCCAGCAGAATGGCCGGGACAAATCAGCCCCAGCATTTT. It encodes CASRMAGTNQPQHF.